This T cell receptor (beta chain) was sequenced during a study of blood T cells in healthy people across ages. Whole-study results and caveats: A roughly linear fall in TCR beta diversity per million T cells was seen with increasing age. Diversity estimates drawn from one million T cells were deemed underestimates. Samples with more naive T cells showed higher observed beta diversity.

Using a J-beta primer mix together with a sample-barcoded 5' primer, a second PCR was run for about 7 to 12 cycles. TCRdb passed the 5' RACE reads through MiXCR, listing each CDR3 protein once. This table holds fewer than 1.5 million distinct CDR3 sequences, approximately 38% found once. This clonotype was seen many times. Its antigen is currently unknown. Sequenced: blood. The TCR was taken from a woman aged 18-35 years in good health.

This chain's CDR3 is CASSQDFRSYEQYF. The CDR3 DNA is TGTGCCAGCAGCCAGGACTTCCGCTCCTACGAGCAGTACTTC. The V gene is TRBV4-2, the J gene TRBJ2-7; D perhaps matches TRBD2 (5 bases). Germline CDR1 is LGHNA and CDR2 is YNFKEQ. CDR3 length equals 14 residues. Trimming shortened V by 3 bases and J by 0 bases, and 9 bases separated the two germline ends.